These 4 T cell receptor beta chains share one sample of origin, sequenced in a study of control samples from healthy donors and cancer patients. The method was immunoSEQ multiplex PCR; TCRdb's version includes in-frame clones alone and lacks a portion of them. The table lists under 200,000 clones, about 94% of them singletons. The specimen sequenced was PBMCs. These receptor sequences come from a man aged 55 to 70 with colorectal cancer.

A single count supports this clone. The chain combines TRBV18 with TRBJ1-2; the D is unclear. V was cut by 2 bases and J by 3 bases, with 10 bases left in between. The V gene's germline CDR1 is KGHSH and CDR2 LQKENI. The CDR3 has 14 amino acids. The CDR3 loop is CASSPSAADYGYTF. The CDR3 DNA reads TGTGCCAGCTCACCATCGGCGGCAGACTATGGCTACACCTTC.

The V call is TRBV6-2 or TRBV6-3, the J call TRBJ2-2; TRBD1 aligns across 7 bases. Germline-derived CDR1 and CDR2 are MNHEY and SVGEGT. V trimming: 5 bases; J trimming: 3 bases; junction bases outside the gene matches: 6. This CDR3 is 15 amino acids long. CDR3 amino acids: CASSQTGSDTGELFF. DNA of the CDR3: TGTGCCAGCAGTCAGACAGGGTCAGACACCGGGGAGCTGTTTTTT.

This chain connects TRBV5-1 to TRBJ1-3, with 9 bases fitting TRBD1. Per germline, CDR1 SGHRS and CDR2 YFSETQ. This CDR3 comprises 17 residues. The ends lost 4 bases at V and 0 bases at J; junction bases unmatched: 8. The chain's CDR3 is CASSMGTGRVSGNTIYF. In DNA, the CDR3 is TGCGCCAGCAGCATGGGGACAGGGAGAGTCTCTGGAAACACCATATATTTT.

The CDR3 coding sequence is TGCGCCAGCAGCTTAGGGGAATACAATGAGCAGTTCTTC. Translation gives CASSLGEYNEQFF. The chain has TRBV5-1 and TRBJ2-1; TRBD1 might be the D (5 bases). Germline CDR1 SGHRS, CDR2 YFSETQ. V was pared by 2 bases and J by 4 bases, with 7 bases between. The CDR3 has 13 residues.